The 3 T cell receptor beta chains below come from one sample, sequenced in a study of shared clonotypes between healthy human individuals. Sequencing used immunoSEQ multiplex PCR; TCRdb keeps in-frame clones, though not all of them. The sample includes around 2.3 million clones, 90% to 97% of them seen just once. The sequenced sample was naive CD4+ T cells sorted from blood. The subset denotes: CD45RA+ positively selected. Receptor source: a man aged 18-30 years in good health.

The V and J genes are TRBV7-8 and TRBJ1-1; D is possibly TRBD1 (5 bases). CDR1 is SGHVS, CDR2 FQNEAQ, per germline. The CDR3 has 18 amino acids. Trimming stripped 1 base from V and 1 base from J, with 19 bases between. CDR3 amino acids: CASSLVGVTGTGNTEAFF. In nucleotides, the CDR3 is TGTGCCAGCAGCTTAGTCGGCGTGACCGGGACGGGGAACACTGAAGCTTTCTTT.

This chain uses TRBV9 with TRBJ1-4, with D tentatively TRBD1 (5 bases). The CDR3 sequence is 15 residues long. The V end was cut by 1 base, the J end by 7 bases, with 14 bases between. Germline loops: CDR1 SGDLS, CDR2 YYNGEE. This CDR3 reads CASSVSGGKSEKLFF. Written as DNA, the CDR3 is TGTGCCAGCAGCGTATCTGGGGGAAAGAGTGAAAAACTGTTTTTT. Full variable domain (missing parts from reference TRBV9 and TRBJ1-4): DSGVTQTPKHLITATGQRVTLRCSPRSGDLSVYWYQQSLDQGLQFLIQYYNGEERAKGNILERFSAQQFPDLHSELNLSSLELGDSALYFCASSVSGGKSEKLFFGSGTQLSVL.

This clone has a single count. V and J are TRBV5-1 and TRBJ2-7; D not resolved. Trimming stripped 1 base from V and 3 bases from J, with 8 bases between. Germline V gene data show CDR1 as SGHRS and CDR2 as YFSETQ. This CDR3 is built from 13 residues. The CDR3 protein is CASSLSQNYEQYF. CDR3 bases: TGCGCCAGCAGCTTGTCACAGAACTACGAGCAGTACTTC.